The source of this T cell receptor beta chain is a study of vaccination effects on CD4 cells after COVID-19. Within the ViraFEST assay, antigen-specific CD4+ T cells underwent expansion with viral peptide pools prior to sequencing. Researchers isolated CD4+ T cells once approximately 10 days of culture had elapsed. This individual tested PCR-positive for SARS-CoV-2 infection between March and December 2020. IL-2 at 10 IU/ml and peptides at about 9.2 ug/ml were added to cultured PBMC, approximately 1.9 million per well. Half-medium exchanges with IL-2 medium took place on days 3 and 7. TCRdb's table, derived via immunoSEQ multiplex PCR, lists solely in-frame clones and lacks some. The sample lists tens of thousands of clones, under 75% seen once, with roughly 18% in the top ten. Concerning this clone: Its antigen is currently unknown.

Study-wide results and limits: Clonal contraction was marked in infection- and vaccine-induced clones late after vaccination.

Material: CD4+ T cells from PBMCs cultured with SARS-CoV-2 spike peptides, obtained before COVID-19 vaccination. This sequence was found in a human donor who had a prior SARS-CoV-2 infection.

DNA for the CDR3: TGCGCCAGCCGGGGTCTAGCGGGAGTCTACGAGCAGTACTTC. The encoded protein is CASRGLAGVYEQYF. This rearrangement joins TRBV5-1 to TRBJ2-7, with 10 bases aligning to TRBD2. V was pared by 7 bases and J by 3 bases, with 7 bases of the junction left unmatched. This CDR3 comprises 14 residues. From germline, CDR1 is SGHRS and CDR2 YFSETQ.